This TCR beta chain was identified in a study of cytomegalovirus exposure and HLA in healthy donors. For the study at large: Earlier work reported roughly 120 million unique TCR beta sequences from about 180 million T cells.

PCR was performed using 60 Vbeta and 13 Jbeta primers. The table came from immunoSEQ multiplex PCR; TCRdb's copy has only in-frame clones and leaves some out. The table includes under 200,000 clones, roughly 85% detected once. Study-wide points: Sequencing artifact likely explains a cluster of highly shared sequence variants.

Germline values: CDR1 LNHDA, CDR2 SQIVND (reference sequence). The germline V and J ends were trimmed by 5 bases and 6 bases, with 10 bases remaining between them. The CDR3 sequence is 12 residues long. Note on this clone: Its target is not known.

This sequence joins TRBV19 and TRBJ1-1, with D possibly matching TRBD1 (6 bases). The material sequenced was PBMCs. The receptor comes from a man aged 25 to 40 in good health and CMV-seronegative. CDR3: CASSQGLAEAFF. CDR3 in DNA: TGTGCCAGTAGTCAGGGGCTGGCTGAAGCTTTCTTT.